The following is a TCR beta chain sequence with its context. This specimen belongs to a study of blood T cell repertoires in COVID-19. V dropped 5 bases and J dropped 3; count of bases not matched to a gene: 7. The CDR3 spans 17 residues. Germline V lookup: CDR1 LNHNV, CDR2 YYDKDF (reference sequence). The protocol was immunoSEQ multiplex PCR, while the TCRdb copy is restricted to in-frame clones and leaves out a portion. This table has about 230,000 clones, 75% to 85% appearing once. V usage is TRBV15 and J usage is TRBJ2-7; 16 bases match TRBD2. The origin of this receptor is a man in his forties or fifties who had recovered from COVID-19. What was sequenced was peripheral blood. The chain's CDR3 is CATSSGTSGRVFYEQYF. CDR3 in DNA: TGTGCCACCAGCTCCGGGACTAGCGGGAGGGTTTTCTACGAGCAGTACTTC.